This is a list of T cell receptor beta chains from one sample in a study of T cells in Graves' hyperthyroidism and ophthalmopathy. TCRdb itself ran the multiplex PCR reads through MiXCR, one entry per CDR3 protein. Altogether over 500,000 distinct CDR3 sequences are present, around 50% being singletons, with the ten largest covering about 40%. The specimen sequenced was peripheral blood or thyroid tissue (not recorded which). The source of these receptors is an adult woman with Graves' disease, either hyperthyroidism or ophthalmopathy (not recorded which). Both conserved end residues are part of each CDR3. A D gene is named only where the DNA matches it firmly. Clone sizes are given selectively: once, few, many, or a class where the clone is expanded.

TRBJ1-5 few TRBV6-1 - CASSYLGSNQPQHF TGTGCCAGCAGTTACTTAGGGAGCAATCAGCCCCAGCATTTT
TRBJ2-5 few TRBV7-2 TRBD2 CASSLGAGGSETQYF TGTGCCAGCAGCTTAGGAGCGGGGGGTTCGGAGACCCAGTACTTC
TRBJ2-7 - TRBV29-1 TRBD1 CSVEVGQGSGEQYF TGCAGCGTTGAAGTGGGACAGGGGAGTGGCGAGCAGTACTTC
TRBJ1-6 - TRBV7-2 - CARTSTPNSPLHF TGTGCCCGAACCAGTACACCGAATTCACCCCTCCACTTT
TRBJ1-1 many TRBV6-6 - CASNVPTGLNTEAFF TGTGCCAGCAACGTCCCCACAGGGTTGAACACTGAAGCTTTCTTT
TRBJ2-6 many TRBV4-1 - CASSQARSSGANVLTF TGCGCCAGCAGCCAAGCGCGTAGCTCTGGGGCCAACGTCCTGACTTTC
TRBJ2-2 - TRBV7-9 TRBD2 CASSASPGLAGTGELFF TGTGCCAGCAGCGCCAGCCCGGGACTAGCGGGGACCGGGGAGCTGTTTTTT
TRBJ2-6 many TRBV6-6 - CASSSAYTRGANVLTF TGTGCCAGCAGTTCGGCTTATACGAGGGGGGCCAACGTCCTGACTTTC
TRBJ1-4 many TRBV15 - CATRTQLGATNEKLFF TGTGCCACCAGAACCCAATTGGGAGCAACTAATGAAAAACTGTTTTTT
TRBJ2-7 many TRBV7-9 - CASSLSGYDGFYEQYF TGTGCCAGCAGCCTGTCGGGGTATGACGGATTTTACGAGCAGTACTTC
TRBJ1-5 many TRBV29-1 - CSVGKDSNQPQHF TGCAGCGTTGGGAAGGATAGCAATCAGCCCCAGCATTTT
TRBJ2-7 few TRBV11-2 - CASSDGLRAYEQYF TGTGCCAGCAGCGACGGACTGCGTGCCTACGAGCAGTACTTC
TRBJ2-7 - TRBV20-1 - CSASLAVDYEQYF TGCAGTGCTAGTTTAGCAGTGGACTACGAGCAGTACTTC
TRBJ1-4 many TRBV7-9 - CASRALSEKLFF TGTGCCAGCAGGGCCCTTTCCGAAAAACTGTTTTTT
TRBJ1-2 few TRBV13 - CASSSQGRGYTF TGTGCCAGCAGCTCCCAGGGTCGGGGCTACACCTTC
TRBJ2-7 - TRBV29-1 - CSVRENFPPGEQYF TGCAGCGTTAGGGAGAACTTCCCGCCTGGGGAGCAGTACTTC
TRBJ2-7 many TRBV5-1 TRBD2 CASSSSGNYEQYF TGCGCCAGCAGCTCTAGCGGAAACTACGAGCAGTACTTC
TRBJ1-2 - TRBV7-2 TRBD1 CASSLGGGTGGLGYTF TGTGCCAGCAGCTTAGGTGGAGGGACAGGGGGCTTGGGCTACACCTTC
TRBJ2-5 few TRBV7-9 - CASSPRAEGETQYF TGTGCCAGCAGCCCCAGGGCCGAAGGAGAGACCCAGTACTTC
TRBJ1-5 few TRBV2 TRBD1 CASSGQGQGYGNQPQHF TGTGCCAGCAGTGGACAGGGACAGGGGTACGGCAATCAGCCCCAGCATTTT
TRBJ2-6 - TRBV3-1 - CASRKGSGAGTGANVLTF TGTGCCAGCAGGAAGGGTTCGGGGGCAGGGACTGGGGCCAACGTCCTGACTTTC
TRBJ1-3 - TRBV5-1 TRBD1 CASSLGAGGDTIYF TGCGCCAGCAGCTTGGGAGCAGGGGGGGACACCATATATTTT
TRBJ2-7 once TRBV7-2 TRBD1 CASSQRDSLYEQYF TGTGCCAGCAGCCAACGGGACAGCCTCTACGAGCAGTACTTC
TRBJ2-7 - TRBV29-1 TRBD2 CSGKAGGHPEQYF TGCAGCGGAAAAGCGGGAGGCCACCCCGAGCAGTACTTC
TRBJ2-7 - TRBV10-3 TRBD1 CATRFWTGAYEQYF TGTGCCACGCGATTCTGGACAGGGGCCTACGAGCAGTACTTC
TRBJ1-5 many TRBV2 - CASSETRAQHF TGTGCCAGCAGTGAAACACGGGCCCAGCATTTT
TRBJ2-7 - TRBV20-1 TRBD2 CSARAAGGGATYEQYF TGCAGTGCTAGAGCCGCGGGAGGGGGGGCTACCTACGAGCAGTACTTC
TRBJ1-3 - TRBV11-2 - CASSFTGYTIYF TGTGCCAGCAGCTTCACAGGGTACACCATATATTTT
TRBJ2-2 - TRBV9 - CASSPEGGTGELFF TGTGCCAGCAGCCCTGAGGGGGGAACCGGGGAGCTGTTTTTT
TRBJ2-5 many TRBV2 - CASSEATRRDETQYF TGTGCCAGCAGTGAAGCGACGAGAAGGGACGAGACCCAGTACTTC
TRBJ1-2 - TRBV7-9 - CASSLAGFGESPHGYTF TGTGCCAGCAGCTTGGCCGGGTTTGGGGAATCGCCCCACGGCTACACCTTC
TRBJ2-2 - TRBV11-3 - CASSPAGMNTGELFF TGTGCCAGCAGCCCGGCAGGGATGAACACCGGGGAGCTGTTTTTT
TRBJ1-1 many TRBV20-1 - CSANRGRGTEAFF TGCAGTGCTAATCGGGGGCGGGGCACTGAAGCTTTCTTT
TRBJ1-2 many TRBV10-3 - CAISGAVSLTDSYGYTF TGTGCCATCAGTGGAGCTGTTTCTCTAACCGACTCCTATGGCTACACCTTC
TRBJ2-5 - TRBV29-1 - CSVVGLKGWGAGETQYF TGCAGCGTTGTGGGCTTAAAGGGGTGGGGTGCTGGAGAGACCCAGTACTTC
TRBJ1-2 - TRBV20-1 TRBD1 CSASGTDNNYGYTF TGCAGTGCTAGTGGGACAGACAATAACTATGGCTACACCTTC
TRBJ2-6 many TRBV10-3 - CAIREVAAGAGANVLTF TGTGCCATCCGAGAGGTGGCTGCCGGAGCCGGGGCCAACGTCCTGACTTTC
TRBJ1-1 - TRBV10-3 - CAISESVGMNTEAFF TGTGCCATCAGTGAGTCGGTCGGCATGAACACTGAAGCTTTCTTT
TRBJ2-5 few TRBV10-2 TRBD1 CASAATGGAETQYF TGCGCCAGCGCCGCAACAGGGGGCGCAGAGACCCAGTACTTC
TRBJ1-1 many TRBV6-5 - CASSRNLQAEAFF TGTGCCAGCAGCCGGAATTTACAGGCCGAAGCTTTCTTT
TRBJ1-1 - TRBV7-3 - CASSLSRDMNTEAFF TGTGCCAGCAGCTTAAGTAGGGACATGAACACTGAAGCTTTCTTT
TRBJ1-6 - TRBV15 - CATSSVSDNNSPLHF TGTGCCACCAGCAGCGTTTCGGACAATAATTCACCCCTCCACTTT
TRBJ1-6 many TRBV27 - CASSLMGNSPLHF TGTGCCAGCAGTCTCATGGGGAATTCACCCCTCCACTTT
TRBJ2-3 few TRBV9 - CASSVAGDDTDTQYF TGTGCCAGCAGCGTAGCCGGGGATGACACAGATACGCAGTATTTT
TRBJ1-5 - TRBV4-1 TRBD1 CASSQGGQGNQPQHF TGCGCCAGCAGCCAAGGCGGACAGGGGAATCAGCCCCAGCATTTT
TRBJ1-1 once TRBV29-1 - CSGKAQGWDTEAFF TGCAGCGGGAAGGCACAGGGATGGGACACTGAAGCTTTCTTT
TRBJ2-5 - TRBV2 TRBD2 CASSDSSSGGQGTQYF TGTGCCAGCAGTGACAGTTCTAGCGGGGGACAAGGGACCCAGTACTTC
TRBJ2-6 many TRBV6-6 TRBD2 CASNPGLSSGANVLTF TGTGCCAGCAATCCGGGACTAAGCTCTGGGGCCAACGTCCTGACTTTC
TRBJ1-6 many TRBV20-1 TRBD1 CSARASGTGDSPLHF TGCAGTGCCAGAGCTTCCGGGACAGGGGATTCACCCCTCCACTTT
TRBJ1-1 - TRBV12-3/TRBV12-4 TRBD1 CASTPQGANTEAFF TGTGCCAGCACCCCCCAGGGGGCGAACACTGAAGCTTTCTTT
TRBJ1-5 many TRBV19 - CASKVGRNQPQHF TGTGCCAGTAAGGTGGGGAGAAATCAGCCCCAGCATTTT
TRBJ2-2 - TRBV5-1 - CASNPTGALTGELFF TGCGCCAGCAACCCTACGGGGGCGCTCACCGGGGAGCTGTTTTTT
TRBJ2-2 many TRBV15 TRBD2 CATSRDRGGTNTGELFF TGTGCCACCAGCAGAGATCGGGGGGGCACGAACACCGGGGAGCTGTTTTTT
TRBJ2-5 - TRBV5-1 TRBD2 CASSLGTSGEETQYF TGCGCCAGCAGCTTAGGGACTAGCGGAGAAGAGACCCAGTACTTC
TRBJ1-4 - TRBV2 - CASSQNIEGEKQFF TGTGCCAGCAGCCAAAATATTGAAGGGGAAAAACAGTTTTTT